This T cell receptor beta chain derives from a study of blood T cells in healthy people across ages. Broader study findings: Unknown donor CMV status possibly confounded expanded clonotype changes.

Per-sample PBMC isolation yielded at least 7 million cells. As concerns this clonotype: Its antigen remains unidentified.

Combining a sample-barcoded 5' primer with a J-beta primer mix, a second PCR ran for about 7 to 12 cycles. Every cDNA molecule carried a tag from a template-switch adaptor bearing 12 random nucleotides. TCRdb ran MiXCR on the 5' RACE reads and lists one entry per CDR3 protein. Of around 990,000 distinct CDR3 sequences listed, around 25% were seen once; the top ten hold around 0.75%. The CDR3 spans 16 residues. Germline loops: CDR1 SEHNR, CDR2 FQNEAQ (reference sequence). These same data were also listed under a study on T cells of mothers and their children. From that second work: The donor cohort consisted of a few healthy Caucasian mothers and their six children.

The chain uses TRBV7-9 and TRBJ2-5; possibly TRBD2 for D (5 bases). The J call is doubtful: the DNA matches TRBJ2-7 better. The specimen sequenced was blood. The origin of this receptor is a girl aged 2 to 10 in good health. CDR3 DNA sequence: TGTGCCAGCAGCTCGATGGACGGAGGAGATACCTACGAGCAGTACTTC. Translated: CASSSMDGGDTYEQYF.